This TCR beta chain stems from a study of T cells in Graves' hyperthyroidism and ophthalmopathy. From RNA transcripts, TCR beta CDR3 regions were amplified. TCR CDR3 underwent first-round RT-PCR with the HTBI primer set. Via MiXCR, TCRdb re-called the multiplex PCR reads, giving one row per CDR3 protein. The repertoire holds about 710,000 distinct CDR3 sequences, with about 16% as singletons. Germline CDR1 reads KGHDR; CDR2 reads SFDVKD. The CDR3 is made up of 13 amino acids. V lost 6 bases, J lost 4 bases, and 10 bases lay in between. Thyroid ultrasound, orbital computed tomography, clinical symptoms, and serum thyroxine and TRAb underpinned diagnoses. The authors obtained PBMCs from 9 to 10 ml of fresh peripheral blood.

The sequence came from a young man with Graves' hyperthyroidism. The sequenced material came from blood. The chain uses TRBV24-1 and TRBJ2-3, with a tentative D call TRBD2 (5 bases). CDR3 in DNA: TGTGCCACCAGTCGGGGTAACGCAGATACGCAGTATTTT. Translated: CATSRGNADTQYF.